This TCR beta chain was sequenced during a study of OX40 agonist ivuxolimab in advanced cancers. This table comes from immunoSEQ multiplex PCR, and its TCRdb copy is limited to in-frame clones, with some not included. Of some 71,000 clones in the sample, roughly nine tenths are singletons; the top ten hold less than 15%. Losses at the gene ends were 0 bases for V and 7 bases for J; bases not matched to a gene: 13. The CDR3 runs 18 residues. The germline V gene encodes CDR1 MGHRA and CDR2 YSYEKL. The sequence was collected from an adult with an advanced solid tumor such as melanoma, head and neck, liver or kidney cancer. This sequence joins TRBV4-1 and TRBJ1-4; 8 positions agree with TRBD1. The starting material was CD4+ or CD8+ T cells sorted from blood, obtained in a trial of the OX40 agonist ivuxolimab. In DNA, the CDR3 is TGCGCCAGCAGCCAAGATAAAGAGGGCCAGGGGGCGGGTGAAAAACTGTTTTTT. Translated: CASSQDKEGQGAGEKLFF.